A selection of T cell receptor beta chains follows, all from one sample in a study of monozygotic twins with inflammatory bowel disease. TCRdb re-called the 5' RACE reads and gives one entry per CDR3 protein, without DNA. Its listing shows over 130,000 distinct CDR3 sequences. Material for sequencing was blood. The receptor set was obtained from a human donor with ulcerative colitis or Crohn's disease, or a healthy co-twin of an affected twin (not recorded which). Each CDR3 is given with its conserved first and last residue. Clone size is stated in some rows and not others, as once, few, many or a class when expanded.

clone size,J gene,V gene,CDR3 protein
.,TRBJ1-2,TRBV5-1,CASSEQGISYGYTF
.,TRBJ1-5,TRBV20-1,CSARATATNQPQHF
.,TRBJ1-1,TRBV29-1,CSVGGQMNTEAFF
.,TRBJ2-1,TRBV20-1,CSARWKEYEQFF
.,TRBJ2-3,TRBV7-9,CASSLGRGYGTDTQYF
.,TRBJ1-5,TRBV24-1,CATSASTGGGNQPQHF
.,TRBJ2-1,TRBV28,CASSSPIIRDRPYNEQFF
.,TRBJ2-4,TRBV5-1,CAILTGLAKNIQYF
.,TRBJ1-1,TRBV4-3,CASSQDAILSAEAFF
.,TRBJ2-3,TRBV10-3,CAISEIQGGDTQYF
.,TRBJ2-3,TRBV4-3,CASSQDSFGQVRGTDTQYF
.,TRBJ1-6,TRBV6-5,CASSYSAAGNSPLHF
.,TRBJ1-5,TRBV5-1,CASRGGLGNQPQHF
.,TRBJ2-7,TRBV5-1,CASSEWEGSYEQYF
.,TRBJ2-2,TRBV4-3,CASSQDRRQDTGELFF
medium-sized,TRBJ1-1,TRBV7-2,CASSLEPVTEAFF
.,TRBJ1-2,TRBV12-3/TRBV12-4,CASSNYRPEDGYTF
.,TRBJ1-2,TRBV12-3/TRBV12-4,CASSPRGGTNYGYTF
.,TRBJ2-6,TRBV7-6,CASSLRQGSGANVLTF
.,TRBJ2-1,TRBV5-1,CASSLFSGQYNEQFF
.,TRBJ2-7,TRBV28,CASSFGGTVYEQYF
.,TRBJ1-4,TRBV7-8,CASSSRLPTPGNEKLFF
.,TRBJ1-2,TRBV4-1,CASSPGTGDGYTF
.,TRBJ1-2,TRBV20-1,CSARAGVYYGYTF
.,TRBJ2-3,TRBV24-1,CATRADFGTSGGATDTQYF
.,TRBJ1-2,TRBV18,CASSPREGPNYGYTF
.,TRBJ2-6,TRBV4-3,CASSQQGAFSGANVLTF
.,TRBJ1-5,TRBV5-6,CASSLEWGGSNQPQHF
.,TRBJ1-1,TRBV11-3,CASSFYRDTEAFF
.,TRBJ2-5,TRBV20-1,CSARDGLAGDFETQYF
.,TRBJ2-1,TRBV7-6,CASSFPRGGHTNEQFF
.,TRBJ2-2,TRBV4-3,CASSLETSDSSPSNTGELFF
.,TRBJ2-3,TRBV28,CASNPWGDTQYF
.,TRBJ1-1,TRBV5-1,CASSSTGTGRTEAFF
.,TRBJ2-7,TRBV5-6,CASSLGDRTLGYEQYF
.,TRBJ1-3,TRBV20-1,CSARKPWTGPGNTIYF
.,TRBJ2-7,TRBV4-2,CASSQARTRIGEQYF
.,TRBJ1-4,TRBV29-1,CSVEVTRTEKLFF
.,TRBJ1-2,TRBV5-5,CASSSGGAYGYTF
.,TRBJ2-1,TRBV7-3,CASSSLAVSPYNEQFF
.,TRBJ2-3,TRBV7-2,CASSLARSSGGADTQYF
.,TRBJ2-7,TRBV20-1,CSAILGSGDTF
.,TRBJ2-7,TRBV5-1,CASSMTGTPPYEQYF
.,TRBJ1-5,TRBV28,CASTLAGSGGSNQPQHF
.,TRBJ1-1,TRBV9,CASSVRTNTEAFF
.,TRBJ1-2,TRBV11-2,CASSLGHRGNYGYTF
.,TRBJ2-7,TRBV5-6,CASSSTLGGLTFYEQYF
.,TRBJ2-2,TRBV7-3,CASSLSTSPTGELFF
.,TRBJ2-3,TRBV12-3/TRBV12-4,CASSRLLSTDTQYF
.,TRBJ2-4,TRBV7-6,CASSFLLGIQYF
.,TRBJ2-3,TRBV12-3/TRBV12-4,CASSLAGGDTQYF
.,TRBJ1-6,TRBV7-2,CASSLARGSPLHF
.,TRBJ1-3,TRBV20-1,CSAGQTGGNTIYF
.,TRBJ2-1,TRBV6-5,CASSYSQGGNEQFF
.,TRBJ2-5,TRBV18,CASSPTTGGRETQYF
.,TRBJ1-5,TRBV4-1,CASSHPGGPLDSNQPQHF
.,TRBJ1-2,TRBV19,CASSITGTVNYGYTF
.,TRBJ2-1,TRBV20-1,CSARSTREQFF